Listed below are T cell receptor beta chains from one sample, sequenced in a study of vaccination and CD4 T cells after COVID-19. TCRdb redid the calling of the PCR reads with MiXCR, one entry per CDR3 protein. The sample contains about 13,000 distinct CDR3 sequences, around 40% of which appear only once. These TCRs are of unknown antigen specificity. The source was CD4+ T cells from blood, cultured in vitro, collected after SARS-CoV-2 vaccination. These receptors were taken from a human donor who had recovered from COVID-19. CDR3s include the opening cysteine and the closing phenylalanine or tryptophan. A D gene is named only where the DNA matches it firmly. Some rows have no size entry. The others give once, few or many, or a class for an expanded clone.

>.|.|TRBJ2-2|TRBV2
TGTGCCAGCAGTGAAAAGCGGAACACCGGGGAGCTGTTTTTT
CASSEKRNTGELFF
>few|TRBD2|TRBJ2-5|TRBV7-9
TGTGCCAGCAGCCGCGGGGGGGCTAGCGGACAAGAGACCCAGTACTTC
CASSRGGASGQETQYF
>.|.|TRBJ2-5|TRBV2
TGTGCCAGCAATTCGGGAGTGGAGACCCAGTACTTC
CASNSGVETQYF
>medium-sized|.|TRBJ2-4|TRBV7-2
TGTGCCAGCAGCCCGTGGTTAACTGGGGCCAAAAACATTCAGTACTTC
CASSPWLTGAKNIQYF
>few|TRBD2|TRBJ2-3|TRBV20-1
TGCAGTGTCAGCCGACTAGCGGGAGTCGGCACAGATACGCAGTATTTT
CSVSRLAGVGTDTQYF
>.|TRBD1|TRBJ2-2|TRBV6-1
TGTGCCAGCAGTGAAGCGCACCCAGGGGGCCCCGGGGAGCTGTTTTTT
CASSEAHPGGPGELFF
>few|.|TRBJ1-4|TRBV6-1
TGTGCCAGCAGACCCGGGACGGCTGCTAATGAAAAACTGTTTTTT
CASRPGTAANEKLFF
>.|TRBD1|TRBJ1-5|TRBV18
TGTGCCAGCTCACAGAAGGGGACAGGGATTGGTCAGCCCCAGCATTTT
CASSQKGTGIGQPQHF
>.|.|TRBJ2-7|TRBV27
TGTGCCAGCAGTCCCCACGGACAGTCCTACGAGCAGTACTTC
CASSPHGQSYEQYF
>.|.|TRBJ2-5|TRBV4-3
TGCGCCAGCAGCCAGAGTAGCAGGTCTCAAGAGACCCAGTACTTC
CASSQSSRSQETQYF
>few|TRBD2|TRBJ2-2|TRBV7-2
TGTGCCAGCAGCCCAGATAGCGGGAGGGTCGGGGAGCTGTTTTTT
CASSPDSGRVGELFF
>.|TRBD1|TRBJ1-5|TRBV19
TGTGCCAGTAGTACCCAGGGACAGGGGAGACTGTTTCAGCCCCAGCATTTT
CASSTQGQGRLFQPQHF
>.|.|TRBJ2-7|TRBV2
TGTGCCAGCACCCCCGTTAGCGAAGAATACGAGCAGTACTTC
CASTPVSEEYEQYF
>medium-sized|TRBD1|TRBJ2-3|TRBV6-4
TGTGCCAGCAGTGGGACAGGGGGCGCAGATACGCAGTATTTT
CASSGTGGADTQYF
>few|.|TRBJ2-5|TRBV7-6
TGTGCCAGCAGCTTTTCGGGGACGGGCGGAGGGGAGACCCAGTACTTC
CASSFSGTGGGETQYF
>.|TRBD1|TRBJ1-2|TRBV2
TGTGCCAGGAGGGGGCGCTATGGCTACACCTTC
CARRGRYGYTF
>.|TRBD2|TRBJ2-1|TRBV20-1
TGCAGTGCTAGTGATGTTAGCGGGGGTGGTGAGCAGTTCTTC
CSASDVSGGGEQFF
>medium-sized|.|TRBJ2-3|TRBV7-2
TGTGCCAGCAGCTTAGGACAGACCTTTACGCAGTATTTT
CASSLGQTFTQYF
>.|.|TRBJ2-7|TRBV2
TGTGCCAGCGGGGACCTAACCCTAGGGGAGCAGTACTTC
CASGDLTLGEQYF
>once|.|TRBJ2-7|TRBV6-5
TGTGCCAGCAGTTACTCGGGACCCTACGAGCAGTACTTC
CASSYSGPYEQYF
>.|.|TRBJ2-2|TRBV7-9
TGTGCCAGCAGCTTAGGGAGAACAAAGACCGGGGAGCTGTTTTTT
CASSLGRTKTGELFF
>.|.|TRBJ2-2|TRBV7-2
TGTGCCAGCAGCTTAACGGGGCGCTCCAGGGAGCTGTTTTTT
CASSLTGRSRELFF